The present T cell receptor (beta chain) was sequenced within a study of blood T cell repertoires in COVID-19 (dated by TCRdb to 2018 to 2020). About the investigation overall: The collaborator samples originated in the United States, Italy and Spain and spanned the acute and convalescent phases of COVID-19. The prospective study material was composed of cDNA or gDNA derived from T cells, B-cell-depleted T cells, or PBMCs. Where available, HLA class I and class II types were taken from metadata supplied by the sample provider and were not determined by assay-based typing. The repertoires were released in a freely available public database meant as a resource for research on the immune response to SARS-CoV-2. Subjects who had been exposed to COVID-19, were actively infected with it, or had recovered from it provided the deeply sampled blood TCRbeta repertoires that made up the dataset. Samples came from the ongoing ImmuneRACE study (first 160 participants) plus 1,254 subjects from 6 global collaborators. A de-identified subject ID, COVID-19 status, age in years and sex were almost always included in the sample metadata.

TCRbeta CDR3 regions were amplified from genomic DNA by means of the immunoSEQ Assay, a bias-controlled multiplex PCR. In the original analysis: Nucleated cell counts per sample were estimated from amplification of reference gene primers within the assay. To quantify the absolute abundance of each unique TCRbeta CDR3 rearrangement, sequence reads were collapsed and filtered. Productive Simpson clonality was computed per sample as the square root of Simpson's diversity index over productive rearrangements. Here the immuneACCESS table is served through TCRdb, limited to in-frame sequences with V and J called. Missing clones are a known gap in these copies; in checked studies unresolved V genes cover under half, and the rest lacks a known reason. That table is the source of V, J and clone size, and D and trimming were worked out from the DNA. The sample includes 200,000 to 300,000 clones, with 75% to 90% observed a single time. The biggest ten clones account for roughly 3.3% of the sample.

Whole blood was collected in K2EDTA tubes by collaborating institutions according to the institutions' own protocols. Collaborator samples were shipped for TCRbeta analysis as frozen whole blood, isolated PBMCs, or DNA extracted from either sample type. This clone has just a few counts. Its antigen is still unknown. The record has no base qualities; no much larger clone is one base away. Other DNA sequences in the sample encode the same CDR3. Overall study results and their limits: The quantity of clinical and demographic metadata differed by source and by participant and was supplied without curation.

Trimming accounts for 6 bases at V and 2 bases at J, while the number of junction bases matched to no gene is 1. There are 14 amino acids in the CDR3, from cysteine to phenylalanine inclusive. Here the CDR3 DNA is all that survives: 42 bases in frame from base 1. CDR1 and CDR2 were assigned from the germline V gene as MNHEY and SVGAGI. Sequenced sample: peripheral blood. The chain was built from TRBV6-5 and TRBJ2-5, and 12 junction bases match TRBD2. The clonotype comes from a woman in her thirties or forties with acute or convalescent COVID-19. The nucleotide sequence is TGTGCCAGCAGGCTAGCGGGGGGGCAAGAGACCCAGTACTTC. This encodes CASRLAGGQETQYF.